These T cell receptor beta chains were read from a single sample in a study of T cells in localized non-small cell lung cancer. Sequencing was performed with immunoSEQ multiplex PCR; in TCRdb, only in-frame clones are kept and a portion is missing. Of approximately 26,000 clones in the sample, around 85% were seen once. The sequences come from peripheral blood, collected before any cancer treatment. The receptors stem from a man between 40 and 69 years old with stage III squamous cell lung carcinoma. CDR3s include the opening cysteine and the closing phenylalanine or tryptophan. Fields, in order: CDR3 DNA, CDR3 protein, V gene, clone size, D gene, J gene. A D gene is named only where the DNA matches it firmly. Part of the rows lack a size; the others show once, few, many or a class for expanded clones.

TGTGCCAGCAGCTTAGCCGAGGGGTTTAATACTGAAGCTTTCTTT	CASSLAEGFNTEAFF	TRBV7-6	NA	NA	TRBJ1-1
TGTGCCAGCAGTTCCAACCGGGCGACGAACACTGAAGCTTTCTTT	CASSSNRATNTEAFF	TRBV7-3	NA	NA	TRBJ1-1
TGTGCCAGCAGTGTGCAAGATGTCGGCAAAAACATTCAGTACTTC	CASSVQDVGKNIQYF	TRBV2	NA	NA	TRBJ2-4
TGTGCCATCCCCGGGACAGCGACGACAGATACGCAGTATTTT	CAIPGTATTDTQYF	TRBV21-1	once	NA	TRBJ2-3
TGCAGTGCCAAAAAAACTTACGAGCAGTACTTC	CSAKKTYEQYF	TRBV20-1	NA	NA	TRBJ2-7
TGTGCCAGCTCATATTACGTTGACCTCGGGGGCTACACCTTC	CASSYYVDLGGYTF	TRBV18	NA	NA	TRBJ1-2
TGTGCCAGTTGGTCGGGTGGGGAGCCCCAGCATTTT	CASWSGGEPQHF	TRBV19	few	NA	TRBJ1-5
TGTGCCATCCGCCCCTCCGGGGGGAGCGCTGAAGCTTTCTTT	CAIRPSGGSAEAFF	TRBV19	NA	NA	TRBJ1-1
TGTGCCAGCAGCGCCTCGGGAGCCGATGAGCAGTTCTTC	CASSASGADEQFF	TRBV9	NA	NA	TRBJ2-1
TGTGCCAGCAGCGTAGAGGCGACAGGGATTTGGTACGAGCAGTACTTC	CASSVEATGIWYEQYF	TRBV9	NA	TRBD1	TRBJ2-7
TGTGCCAGCAGTGAAGGGGAAAACAGGGGCGGCACTGAAGCTTTCTTT	CASSEGENRGGTEAFF	TRBV6-1	NA	TRBD1	TRBJ1-1
TGTGCCAGCTCACTATACTCTGGGACAGATAGCAATCAGCCCCAGCATTTT	CASSLYSGTDSNQPQHF	TRBV18	NA	TRBD1	TRBJ1-5
TGTGCCAGCTCACCAGGCAGCGGAGGCGGCAATCAGCCCCAGCATTTT	CASSPGSGGGNQPQHF	TRBV18	once	NA	TRBJ1-5
TGTGCCAGCTCACCACGGACCTTGACAGATACGCAGTATTTT	CASSPRTLTDTQYF	TRBV18	once	NA	TRBJ2-3
TGTGCCAGCTCACCACACCCAGGAGGAACCAAAAACATTCAGTACTTC	CASSPHPGGTKNIQYF	TRBV18	NA	NA	TRBJ2-4
TGTGCCAGCAGCCAGACAGGCGATCAAGAGACCCAGTACTTC	CASSQTGDQETQYF	TRBV6-1	NA	NA	TRBJ2-5
TGTGCCAGTAGTAACAGGAGGGGCACAGATACGCAGTATTTT	CASSNRRGTDTQYF	TRBV19	few	NA	TRBJ2-3
TGTGCCAGCACCCCGCCCCCCCATCATCGCTCCTACAATGAGCAGTTCTTC	CASTPPPHHRSYNEQFF	TRBV5-6	NA	NA	TRBJ2-1
TGTGCCAGCAGTTCGCGGGAGCGGTACGAGCAGTACTTC	CASSSRERYEQYF	TRBV28	NA	TRBD2	TRBJ2-7
TGTGCCTGGAGTCCCCCCGGAAACACCATATATTTT	CAWSPPGNTIYF	TRBV30	few	NA	TRBJ1-3
TGTGCCAGCAGTGAGTCTGGCGGGATTAACACCGGGGAGCTGTTTTTT	CASSESGGINTGELFF	TRBV25-1	NA	NA	TRBJ2-2
TGCGCCAGCGGGGGGCGAGCCAAAAACATTCAGTACTTC	CASGGRAKNIQYF	TRBV4-1	NA	NA	TRBJ2-4
TGTGCCATCAGCGAGGGAGGCTCGAATCAGCCCCAGCATTTT	CAISEGGSNQPQHF	TRBV10-3	NA	NA	TRBJ1-5